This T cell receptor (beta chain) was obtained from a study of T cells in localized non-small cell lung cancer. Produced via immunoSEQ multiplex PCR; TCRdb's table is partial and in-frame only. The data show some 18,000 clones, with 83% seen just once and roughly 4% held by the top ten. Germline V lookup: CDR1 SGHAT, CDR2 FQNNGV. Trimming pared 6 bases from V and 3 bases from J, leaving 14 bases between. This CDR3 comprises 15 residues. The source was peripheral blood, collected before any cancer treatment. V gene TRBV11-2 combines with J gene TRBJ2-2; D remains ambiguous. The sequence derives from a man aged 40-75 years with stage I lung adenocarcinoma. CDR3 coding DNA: TGTGCCAGCAGTCCCTCGTCTAGATACACCGGGGAGCTGTTTTTT. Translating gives CASSPSSRYTGELFF.